The 15 T cell receptor beta chains below come from one sample, sequenced in a study of blood T cell repertoires in COVID-19. TCRdb keeps only in-frame clones here, not all; method: immunoSEQ multiplex PCR. This sample has approximately 230,000 clones, with roughly 88% found just once. The material sequenced was peripheral blood. The receptors originated from a woman in her thirties or forties who had recovered from COVID-19.

This clone was observed a single time. This chain joins TRBV7-2 and TRBJ1-5; the D is unclear. The CDR3 is 14 residues long. V lost 6 bases, J lost 0 bases, and 9 bases lay in between. The germline CDR1 and CDR2 sequences are SGHTA and FQGNSA. The CDR3 region is CASRIDISNQPQHF. CDR3 DNA sequence: TGTGCCAGCAGAATTGACATTAGCAATCAGCCCCAGCATTTT.

The rearrangement uses TRBV18 and TRBJ2-3, with a tentative D call TRBD2 (7 bases). Germline lookup yields CDR1 KGHSH and CDR2 LQKENI. Deletions cut 6 bases from V and 0 bases from J, with 13 bases between. The CDR3 runs to 15 residues. The CDR3 bases are TGTGCCAGCTCGGGAGGGACACTAAGCACAGATACGCAGTATTTT. Amino acids: CASSGGTLSTDTQYF.

V is TRBV6-6 and J is TRBJ2-6, with 10 bases that match TRBD1. This CDR3 is built from 17 residues. The germline V gene encodes CDR1 MNHNY and CDR2 SVGAGI (reference sequence). The trim removed 5 bases at V and 0 bases at J, leaving 4 bases unmatched. The CDR3 nucleotides read TGTGCCAGCAGTCCGGACAGGGGGACCTCTGGGGCCAACGTCCTGACTTTC. Its translation: CASSPDRGTSGANVLTF.

The chain uses TRBV29-1 and TRBJ2-7; D is possibly TRBD1 (5 bases). The length of the CDR3 is 12 residues. V was clipped by 6 bases and J by 4 bases, with 13 bases between them. CDR1 is SQVTM and CDR2 is ANQGSEA in the germline V gene. The CDR3 here is CSVEYQGYEQYF. In nucleotides, the CDR3 is TGCAGCGTGGAATACCAGGGTTACGAGCAGTACTTC.

This clone has only one observation. The V and J genes are TRBV12-3 or TRBV12-4 and TRBJ1-2; D is unclear. Between the trimmed V and J ends, which lost 2 bases and 5 bases, there was a span of 9 bases. The CDR3 has 13 residues. Here the CDR3 reads CASSLQQLYGYTF. For the CDR3, the DNA is TGTGCCAGCAGTTTACAACAGTTGTATGGCTACACCTTC.

The rearrangement uses TRBV5-5 and TRBJ1-5; 8 nucleotides agree with TRBD1. J was trimmed by 1 base and V by 4 bases; bases with no gene match: 7. From germline, CDR1 is SGHKS and CDR2 YYEKEE (reference sequence). The CDR3 runs 16 residues. The CDR3 loop reads CASSPLTGASNQPQHF. The CDR3, as DNA: TGTGCCAGCAGCCCTTTGACAGGGGCGAGCAATCAGCCCCAGCATTTT.

This chain connects TRBV5-4 to TRBJ2-5, with TRBD2 as a possible D gene (6 bases). Germline values: CDR1 SGHNT, CDR2 YYREEE (reference sequence). The CDR3 length is 14 residues. Trimming shortened V by 4 bases and J by 4 bases, and 14 bases separated the two germline ends. The CDR3 here is CASSAGGRGETQYF. The CDR3 region has the DNA TGTGCCAGCAGCGCCGGCGGGCGGGGAGAGACCCAGTACTTC.

This chain links TRBV10-3 with TRBJ1-2; 8 nucleotides match TRBD1. Germline V gene lookup returns CDR1 ENHRY and CDR2 SYGVKD. J gave up 4 bases and V 6 bases, and 10 bases lay outside the gene matches. This CDR3 has 15 residues. CDR3 protein: CAISGLGQGPYGYTF. The CDR3 coding sequence is TGTGCCATCAGCGGTCTAGGACAGGGCCCCTATGGCTACACCTTC.

The chain employs TRBV7-9 and TRBJ2-2; 10 positions agree with TRBD1. CDR1 is SEHNR, CDR2 FQNEAQ, per germline (reference sequence). The CDR3 loop spans 17 amino acids. The ends lost 0 bases at V and 7 bases at J; junction bases unmatched: 8. The CDR3 is CASSLARGQGRNGELFF. The CDR3 coding sequence is TGTGCCAGCAGCTTAGCGCGGGGACAGGGGCGAAACGGGGAGCTGTTTTTT.

This clone was seen once. This chain links TRBV19 with TRBJ1-5; 9 bases match TRBD1. CDR3 length: 19 amino acids. Trimming cost V 7 bases and J 5 bases; bases outside gene matches: 21. Germline V gene sequence: CDR1 LNHDA, CDR2 SQIVND (reference sequence). The CDR3 DNA reads TGTGCCAGTACCAAGGGGGACAGGGAAAAAGGTGAGCGAGATCAGCCCCAGCATTTT. Its protein product is CASTKGDREKGERDQPQHF.

The chain carries TRBV28 and TRBJ2-3; 11 nucleotides match TRBD1. There are 15 residues in the CDR3. The trim removed 6 bases at V and 8 bases at J, leaving 10 bases unmatched. The germline CDR1 and CDR2 sequences are MDHEN and SYDVKM. The CDR3 reads CASRTPGQGDGTQYF. CDR3 coding DNA: TGTGCCAGCAGAACACCGGGACAGGGGGACGGTACGCAGTATTTT.

V is TRBV3-1 (or the pseudogene TRBV3-2) and J is TRBJ1-1, with a weak D call TRBD1 (6 bases). Germline CDR1 is LGHDT and CDR2 is YNNKEL (reference sequence). Trimming cost V 4 bases and J 10 bases, with 16 bases left between them. The CDR3 is 13 residues long. DNA of the CDR3: TGTGCCAGCAGCCCGACAGGTGCCCGGGGAGCTTTCTTT. This encodes CASSPTGARGAFF.

The chain links TRBV19 to TRBJ2-5; D is perhaps TRBD1 (5 bases). The CDR3 loop spans 13 amino acids. Germline V gene sequence: CDR1 LNHDA, CDR2 SQIVND (reference sequence). V lost 3 bases to trimming and J lost 2 bases, with 7 bases between them. CDR3 in amino acids: CASSIDRQETQYF. For the CDR3, the DNA is TGTGCCAGTAGTATCGACAGACAAGAGACCCAGTACTTC.

V usage is TRBV4-1 and J usage is TRBJ2-5, with 8 bases matching TRBD2. The junction had 5 bases not matched to a gene; V was cut back by 4 bases and J by 4 bases. CDR1 and CDR2 from the germline V gene are MGHRA and YSYEKL. This CDR3 has 14 residues. The CDR3 region has the DNA TGCGCCAGCAGCCGTACGGGGGGGGGAGAGACCCAGTACTTC. It is translated as CASSRTGGGETQYF.

This chain connects TRBV2 to TRBJ1-6; D perhaps matches TRBD1 (6 bases). This CDR3 is built from 17 residues. V gave up 1 base and J gave up 10 bases, with 20 bases separating them. Germline CDR1 and CDR2: SNHLY and FYNNEI. CDR3 in DNA: TGTGCCAGCAGTGAAGAATGGGGGGGGCAAGCTTCGTCACCCCTCCACTTT. Amino acids: CASSEEWGGQASSPLHF.